This TCR beta chain was captured in a study of blood T cell repertoires in COVID-19. Study at large: Sample material is recorded as cDNA or gDNA derived from T cells, B-cell-depleted T cells, or PBMCs.

The ends were cut back, 3 bases at V and 2 bases at J, with 7 bases in the middle. The CDR3 extends over 13 amino acids. In assigning cohorts, the study relied on participant-reported clinical history. Per the original methods: Reference gene primer amplification gave nucleated cell count estimates. TCRdb's copy holds only in-frame clones and misses some; the assay was immunoSEQ multiplex PCR. The D gene and trimming were derived from the DNA, and the V and J assignments and clone size from that table. The table includes some 260,000 clones, roughly four fifths detected once. This sequence was found in a young man with acute COVID-19. The V gene is TRBV12-3 or TRBV12-4, the J gene TRBJ1-1; D is uncertain. Material: PBMCs or T cells enriched from blood (not recorded which). CDR3 DNA sequence: TGTGCCAGCAGTTTTATGAGAAACACTGAAGCTTTCTTT. This sequence encodes CASSFMRNTEAFF.